This TCR beta chain derives from a study of neoadjuvant anti-PD-1 for oral cavity cancer. Points from the study as a whole: Non-responders to neoadjuvant nivolumab had significantly more clonal PBMC T cells than responders. Only three patients per response group were TCR-analyzed; validation needed.

The table came from immunoSEQ multiplex PCR; TCRdb's copy has only in-frame clones and leaves some out. Here the sample spans fewer than 8,000 clones, roughly 57% being singletons. The time point denotes: after neoadjuvant nivolumab, at surgical resection. Germline lookup yields CDR1 LNHDA and CDR2 SQIVND (reference sequence). CDR3 length equals 14 residues. The germline V and J ends were trimmed by 8 bases and 0 bases, with 11 bases remaining between them. With regard to this clone: Its antigen is not known.

V is TRBV19 and J is TRBJ2-1; D possibly corresponds to TRBD2 (6 bases). The input for sequencing was PBMCs, taken after nivolumab (anti-PD-1) treatment. The clonotype was recovered from a person aged 40-85 years with oral cavity squamous cell carcinoma. The CDR3 reads CASGPGGSYNEQFF. The CDR3 DNA reads TGTGCCAGTGGCCCCGGGGGCTCCTACAATGAGCAGTTCTTC.